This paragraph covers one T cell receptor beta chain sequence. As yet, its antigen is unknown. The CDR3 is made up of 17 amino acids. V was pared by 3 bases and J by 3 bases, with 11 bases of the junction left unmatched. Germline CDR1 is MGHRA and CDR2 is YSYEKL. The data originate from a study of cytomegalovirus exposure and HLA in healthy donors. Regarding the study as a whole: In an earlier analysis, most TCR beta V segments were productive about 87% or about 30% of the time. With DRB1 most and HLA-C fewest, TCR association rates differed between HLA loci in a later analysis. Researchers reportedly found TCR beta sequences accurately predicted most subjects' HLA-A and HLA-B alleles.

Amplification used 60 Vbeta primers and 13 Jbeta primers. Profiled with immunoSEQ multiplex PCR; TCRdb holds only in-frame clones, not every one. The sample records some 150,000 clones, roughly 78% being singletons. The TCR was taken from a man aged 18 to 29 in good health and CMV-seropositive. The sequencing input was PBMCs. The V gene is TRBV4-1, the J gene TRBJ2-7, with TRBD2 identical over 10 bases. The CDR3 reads CASSQAIPSGSSYEQYF. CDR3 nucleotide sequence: TGCGCCAGCAGCCAGGCAATTCCTAGCGGGAGCAGCTACGAGCAGTACTTC.